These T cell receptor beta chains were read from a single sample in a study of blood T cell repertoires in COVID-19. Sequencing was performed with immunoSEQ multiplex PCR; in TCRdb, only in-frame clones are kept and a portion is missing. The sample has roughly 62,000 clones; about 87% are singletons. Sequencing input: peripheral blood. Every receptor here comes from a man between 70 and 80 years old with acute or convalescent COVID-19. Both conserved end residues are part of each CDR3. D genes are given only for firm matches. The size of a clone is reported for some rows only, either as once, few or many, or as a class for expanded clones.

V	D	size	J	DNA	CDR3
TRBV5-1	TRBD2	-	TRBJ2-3	TGCGCCAGCAGCTTGGATCAGGGAGGGGGCACAGATACGCAGTATTTT	CASSLDQGGGTDTQYF
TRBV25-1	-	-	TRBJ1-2	TGTGCCAGCAGCGAAGTAGACTATGGCTACACCTTC	CASSEVDYGYTF
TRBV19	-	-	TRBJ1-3	TGTGCCACCCAACGACAGTCTGGAAACACCATATATTTT	CATQRQSGNTIYF
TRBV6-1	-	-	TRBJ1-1	TGTGCCAGCAGTGAAAATATGGTGCGGATGGCTTTCTTT	CASSENMVRMAFF
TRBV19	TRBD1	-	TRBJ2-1	TGTGCCAGTGAGGACAGGGCTTACAATGAGCAGTTCTTC	CASEDRAYNEQFF
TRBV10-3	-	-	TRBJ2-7	TGTGCCATCAGGGGGGACACGAACCACTACGAGCAGTACTTC	CAIRGDTNHYEQYF
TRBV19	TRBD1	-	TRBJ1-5	TGTGCCAGTAGTATAGTTCCAGGGGGAAACAGCAATCAGCCCCAGCATTTT	CASSIVPGGNSNQPQHF
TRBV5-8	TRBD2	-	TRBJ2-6	TGTGCCAGCAGGGGAGGGTCTGGGGCCAACGTCCTGACTTTC	CASRGGSGANVLTF
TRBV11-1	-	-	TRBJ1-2	TGTGCCAGCAGCTTATCGGCGGCGTATGGCTACACCTTC	CASSLSAAYGYTF
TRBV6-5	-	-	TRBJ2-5	TGTGCCGGCGGCAAACAAGAGACCCAGTACTTC	CAGGKQETQYF
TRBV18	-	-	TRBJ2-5	TGTGCCAGCTCACCGGAGATGGAGACCCAGTACTTC	CASSPEMETQYF
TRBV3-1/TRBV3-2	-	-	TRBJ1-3	TGTGCCAGCAGCCAAGTTTACCAGGACAGAAACACCATATATTTT	CASSQVYQDRNTIYF
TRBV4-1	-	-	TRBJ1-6	TGCGCCAGCAGCCAACCGGGGAGGAATTCACCCCTCCACTTT	CASSQPGRNSPLHF
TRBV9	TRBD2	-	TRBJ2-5	TGTGCCAGCAGCTTCGGACTAGCGGGAGTAGAGACCCAGTACTTC	CASSFGLAGVETQYF
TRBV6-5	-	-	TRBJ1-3	TGTGCCAGCAGCTTCGAAGCCTCTGGAAACACCATATATTTT	CASSFEASGNTIYF
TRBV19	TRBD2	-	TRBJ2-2	TGTGCCAGTAGTATAGGACTAAGCGGGACGAACGGGGAGCTGTTTTTT	CASSIGLSGTNGELFF
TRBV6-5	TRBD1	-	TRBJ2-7	TGTGCCAGCAGGTCGGGACAGTCCTACGAGCAGTACTTC	CASRSGQSYEQYF
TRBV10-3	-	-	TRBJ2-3	TGTGCCATCAGTGATTCACGTACGGGAGATCTCACAGATACGCAGTATTTT	CAISDSRTGDLTDTQYF
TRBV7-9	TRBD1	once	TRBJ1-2	TGTGCCAGCAGCTTAGATCCGGGACAGGGGGCCTCCGTCTACACCTTC	CASSLDPGQGASVYTF
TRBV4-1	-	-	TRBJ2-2	TGCGCCAGCAGCCCCCGCGGGGCCGCAACGGCCGGGGAGCTGTTTTTT	CASSPRGAATAGELFF
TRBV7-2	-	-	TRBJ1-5	TGTGCCAGCAGCCTTGTTGGGAGTGATCAGCCCCAGCATTTT	CASSLVGSDQPQHF
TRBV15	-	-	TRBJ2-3	TGTGCCACCAGCAACCCCCCAGTCACAGATACGCAGTATTTT	CATSNPPVTDTQYF
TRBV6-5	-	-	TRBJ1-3	TGTGCCAGCTACAGCAGGTCAATCTCTGGAAACACCATATATTTT	CASYSRSISGNTIYF
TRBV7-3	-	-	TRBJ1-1	TGTGCCAGCAGGCTACGTGGTGGCACTGAAGCTTTCTTT	CASRLRGGTEAFF
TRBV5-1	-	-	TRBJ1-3	TGCGCCAGCAGCTTGTACTCTGGAAACACCATATATTTT	CASSLYSGNTIYF
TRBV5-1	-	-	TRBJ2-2	TGCGCCAGCAGCCCGGGACATCGAAACACCGGGGAGCTGTTTTTT	CASSPGHRNTGELFF
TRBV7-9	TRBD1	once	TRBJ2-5	TGTGCCAGCAGCTTAGATCCGACAGGGGGGAAGACCCAGTACTTC	CASSLDPTGGKTQYF
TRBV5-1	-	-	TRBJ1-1	TGCGCCAGCAGCTTCAATACAGTAAACACTGAAGCTTTCTTT	CASSFNTVNTEAFF
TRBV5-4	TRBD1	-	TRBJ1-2	TGTGCCAGCAGCCTGGACAGGGGGGTTTCTGGCTACACCTTC	CASSLDRGVSGYTF
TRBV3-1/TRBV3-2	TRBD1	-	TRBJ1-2	TGTGCCAGCAGCCACTGGACAGGGGGCGCGAACTATGGCTACACCTTC	CASSHWTGGANYGYTF
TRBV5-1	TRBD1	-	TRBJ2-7	TGCGCCAGCAGCTCCGACAGGGGGCGGTACTACGAGCAGTACTTC	CASSSDRGRYYEQYF
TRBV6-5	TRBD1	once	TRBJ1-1	TGTGCCAGCAGGGGACAGGGGCTGAACACTGAAGCTTTCTTT	CASRGQGLNTEAFF
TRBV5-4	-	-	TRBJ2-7	TGTGCCAGCAGCTTGGAGGGGAGGTCCTACGAGCAGTACTTC	CASSLEGRSYEQYF
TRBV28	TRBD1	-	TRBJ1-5	TGTGCCAGCAGTTTATTACAGGGGAAGCCCCAGCATTTT	CASSLLQGKPQHF
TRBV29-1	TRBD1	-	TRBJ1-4	TGCAGCGCCCGGGACAGCCAAGTAACTAATGAAAAACTGTTTTTT	CSARDSQVTNEKLFF